This TCR beta chain was documented in a study of T-cell reconstitution after alpha-beta-depleted transplantation in children. The V gene's germline CDR1 is ENHRY and CDR2 SYGVKD. The CDR3 spans 13 residues. V shed 6 bases, J shed 3 bases, and the junction held 3 bases outside the gene matches. The TCRbeta library was prepared with unique molecular identifiers. Each CDR3 protein gets one entry after TCRdb re-called the PCR reads with MiXCR. In the table there are some 280,000 distinct CDR3 sequences, 9.9% of which are singletons. This clonotype was seen only a few times. This specimen consisted of PBMCs from the stem cell graft donor, obtained from the stem cell graft. This sequence originates from a human donor who donated a stem cell graft to a child with SCID. V and J are TRBV10-3 and TRBJ2-7; 9 bases align to TRBD2. The DNA of the CDR3 is TGTGCCATCAGCGGGACTAGCAGCTACGAGCAGTACTTC. It yields the protein CAISGTSSYEQYF.